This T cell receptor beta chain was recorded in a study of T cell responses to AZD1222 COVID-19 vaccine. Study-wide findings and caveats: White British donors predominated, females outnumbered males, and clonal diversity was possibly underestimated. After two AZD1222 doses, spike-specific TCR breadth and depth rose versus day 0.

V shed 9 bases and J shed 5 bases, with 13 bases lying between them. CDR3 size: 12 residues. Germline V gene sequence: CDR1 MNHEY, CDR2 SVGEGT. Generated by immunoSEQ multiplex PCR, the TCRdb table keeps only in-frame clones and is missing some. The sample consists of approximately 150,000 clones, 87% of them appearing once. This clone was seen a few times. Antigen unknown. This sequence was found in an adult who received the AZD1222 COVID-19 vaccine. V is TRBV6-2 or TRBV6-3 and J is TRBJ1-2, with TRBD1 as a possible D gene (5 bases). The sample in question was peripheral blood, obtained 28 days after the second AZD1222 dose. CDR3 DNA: TGTGCCAGTAGCACAGGCGGTTATGGCTACACCTTC. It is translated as CASSTGGYGYTF.